This T cell receptor (beta chain) was sequenced in a study of blood T cell repertoires in COVID-19. Study-level background: Collection of acute and convalescent COVID-19 samples took place in the United States, Italy and Spain. T cells, B-cell-depleted T cells, or PBMCs provided the cDNA or gDNA that served as material.

Per the authors' pipeline: Reference gene primer amplification gave estimated nucleated cell counts. Only in-frame clones appear in the TCRdb table, and some are missing; sequencing was by immunoSEQ multiplex PCR. V and J calls and clone size are copied from that table; D and trimming were computed from the DNA. The table records 180,000 or so clones, 90% of them present only once. V shed 1 base and J shed 2 bases, with 17 bases lying between them. The CDR3 runs to 17 residues. The germline V gene has CDR1 LNHNV and CDR2 YYDKDF (reference sequence). This chain links TRBV15 with TRBJ1-1; TRBD1 might be the D (5 bases). The receptor was isolated from a man aged 45-60 years with acute or convalescent COVID-19. Sequencing was carried out using peripheral blood. CDR3 loop: CATSRARGGAGNTEAFF. CDR3 DNA: TGTGCCACCAGCAGAGCAAGGGGAGGGGCCGGTAACACTGAAGCTTTCTTT.